The rows below give T cell receptor beta chains drawn from one sample of a study of shared clonotypes between healthy human individuals. Clones were sequenced by immunoSEQ multiplex PCR, and TCRdb holds only the in-frame ones, with some missing. The repertoire holds over a million clones, with around 95% as singletons. The sequencing input was naive CD4+ T cells sorted from blood. The origin of the receptors is a man younger than 45 in good health. CDR3s include the opening cysteine and the closing phenylalanine or tryptophan. Fields, in order: D gene, V gene, J gene, clone size, CDR3 protein, CDR3 DNA. A D gene is named only where the DNA matches it firmly. The size entry is marked missing in some rows and otherwise reads once, few, many or a size class.

.	TRBV18	TRBJ2-1	once	CASSPSLSYNEQFF	TGTGCCAGCTCACCTTCCCTGTCCTACAATGAGCAGTTCTTC
.	TRBV29-1	TRBJ2-5	.	CSVGARLQETQYF	TGCAGCGTTGGTGCCAGACTACAAGAGACCCAGTACTTC
.	TRBV18	TRBJ1-4	.	CASSPGQEGEKLFF	TGTGCCAGCTCGCCCGGTCAGGAGGGTGAAAAACTGTTTTTT
.	TRBV19	TRBJ2-5	.	CASSIGYGAYQETQYF	TGTGCCAGTAGTATAGGATACGGGGCGTACCAAGAGACCCAGTACTTC
TRBD1	TRBV15	TRBJ2-3	few	CATSRDLGDRGTDTQYF	TGTGCCACCAGCAGAGATTTAGGGGACAGGGGCACAGATACGCAGTATTTT
.	TRBV5-4	TRBJ1-4	.	CASSLSPRATNEKLFF	TGTGCCAGCAGCTTATCTCCCCGGGCAACTAATGAAAAACTGTTTTTT
.	TRBV2	TRBJ2-2	.	CASREGYSTGELFF	TGTGCCAGCAGAGAGGGTTACAGCACCGGGGAGCTGTTTTTT
TRBD2	TRBV27	TRBJ2-5	.	CASGRSGTRETQYF	TGTGCCAGCGGTCGCAGCGGGACGAGGGAGACCCAGTACTTC
.	TRBV7-9	TRBJ1-3	once	CASKGNRANSGNTIYF	TGTGCCAGCAAGGGAAACCGGGCCAACTCTGGAAACACCATATATTTT
TRBD2	TRBV10-2	TRBJ2-1	once	CASSDSSGSYNEQFF	TGCGCCAGCAGTGATTCTAGCGGGAGCTACAATGAGCAGTTCTTC
TRBD1	TRBV6-5	TRBJ2-7	.	CASSPTGVVSYEQYF	TGTGCCAGCAGTCCGACAGGGGTCGTGAGTTACGAGCAGTACTTC
TRBD2	TRBV10-3	TRBJ2-3	.	CAISDPTSGTVTDTQYF	TGTGCCATCAGTGACCCGACTAGCGGGACTGTCACAGATACGCAGTATTTT
TRBD1	TRBV5-6	TRBJ1-1	.	CASSRQGRGNTEAFF	TGTGCCAGCAGCAGACAGGGGAGGGGGAACACTGAAGCTTTCTTT
TRBD2	TRBV11-2	TRBJ2-1	.	CASSWTSGNEQFF	TGTGCCAGCAGCTGGACTAGCGGCAATGAGCAGTTCTTC
.	TRBV25-1	TRBJ1-1	.	CASSELGEGGTEAFF	TGTGCCAGCAGTGAATTGGGGGAGGGAGGGACTGAAGCTTTCTTT
.	TRBV10-3	TRBJ2-5	.	CAIASRVDETQYF	TGTGCCATCGCCAGTAGGGTGGATGAGACCCAGTACTTC
.	TRBV7-9	TRBJ1-1	.	CASSLDGRDTEAFF	TGTGCCAGCAGCTTAGATGGGCGGGACACTGAAGCTTTCTTT
TRBD1	TRBV7-2	TRBJ2-3	once	CASSSEGTGLVDTQYF	TGTGCCAGCAGCTCCGAGGGGACAGGCCTCGTGGATACGCAGTATTTT
TRBD2	TRBV19	TRBJ2-1	once	CASSIDQLAGYNEQFF	TGTGCCAGTAGTATAGATCAACTAGCGGGTTACAATGAGCAGTTCTTC
.	TRBV2	TRBJ1-1	.	CASSVILMNTEAFF	TGTGCCAGCAGTGTCATCCTGATGAACACTGAAGCTTTCTTT
.	TRBV27	TRBJ2-7	.	CASSLNGRYEQYF	TGTGCCAGCAGTTTAAACGGTCGGTACGAGCAGTACTTC
TRBD2	TRBV6-1	TRBJ2-1	.	CASRSTSVYNEQFF	TGTGCCAGCAGGTCGACTAGCGTCTACAATGAGCAGTTCTTC
.	TRBV28	TRBJ1-2	.	CASSFIGYGYTF	TGTGCCAGCAGTTTTATTGGCTATGGCTACACCTTC
.	TRBV5-1	TRBJ1-1	.	CASSLAERLAGREAFF	TGCGCCAGCAGCTTGGCGGAGCGGCTGGCGGGGAGGGAAGCTTTCTTT
TRBD2	TRBV7-9	TRBJ2-3	.	CASSLRTSGSTDTQYF	TGTGCCAGCAGCTTACGGACTAGCGGTAGCACAGATACGCAGTATTTT
.	TRBV27	TRBJ2-2	.	CASSRLTVNTGELFF	TGTGCCAGCAGTCGCTTAACGGTTAACACCGGGGAGCTGTTTTTT
TRBD2	TRBV29-1	TRBJ2-7	.	CSGGWGGEEQYF	TGCAGCGGGGGGTGGGGAGGGGAGGAGCAGTACTTC
.	TRBV7-2	TRBJ2-7	.	CASSPGRDYEQYF	TGTGCCAGCAGCCCCGGCAGAGACTACGAGCAGTACTTC
TRBD1	TRBV5-1	TRBJ2-6	.	CASSLGLQGDLGGANVLTF	TGCGCCAGCAGCTTGGGGCTACAGGGGGACTTGGGTGGGGCCAACGTCCTGACTTTC